These T cell receptor beta chains were read from a single sample in a study of shared clonotypes between healthy human individuals. The repertoire was sequenced with immunoSEQ multiplex PCR; TCRdb's copy has only in-frame clones and lacks some. The table has about 2 million clones, approximately 95% seen once. The sample comprised naive CD4+ T cells sorted from blood. The source is a man aged 18 to 29 in good health. CDR3s include the opening cysteine and the closing phenylalanine or tryptophan. The D gene is left open where the match is weak. A row's size may be missing; if present it is once, few, many or a size class.

D,size,J,V,DNA,CDR3
NA,NA,TRBJ1-2,TRBV7-2,TGTGCCAGCAGCACAGGCTCTGGCTACACCTTC,CASSTGSGYTF
TRBD2,NA,TRBJ2-4,TRBV6-5,TGTGCCAGCAGTTTCGGACTAGCGGGAGCCAAAAACATTCAGTACTTC,CASSFGLAGAKNIQYF
TRBD2,NA,TRBJ2-3,TRBV5-1,TGCGCCAGCAGCTTAAACCCATCTAGCGGGGGCATCGATACGCAGTATTTT,CASSLNPSSGGIDTQYF
NA,NA,TRBJ2-7,TRBV30,TGTGCCTGGAGTGGTCTGGGGACGGGGGAGCAGTACTTC,CAWSGLGTGEQYF
NA,NA,TRBJ2-3,TRBV7-9,TGTGCCAGCAGCTCCACAGGGAGGCTGGCAGATACGCAGTATTTT,CASSSTGRLADTQYF
TRBD2,NA,TRBJ2-1,TRBV6-4,TGTGCCAGCAGTGGACTAGAGCGGGAGTACAATGAGCAGTTCTTC,CASSGLEREYNEQFF
NA,NA,TRBJ2-2,TRBV19,TGTGCCAGTAACCCTAAGGACACCGGGGAGCTGTTTTTT,CASNPKDTGELFF
NA,NA,TRBJ2-1,TRBV21-1,TGTGCCAGCACCCCACCGGGGGTAGCGCGGTCCTACAATGAGCAGTTCTTC,CASTPPGVARSYNEQFF
NA,NA,TRBJ1-2,TRBV2,TGTGCCAGCAGGACGGACAGTGAAGGCTACACCTTC,CASRTDSEGYTF
TRBD1,NA,TRBJ1-1,TRBV25-1,TGTGCCAGCAGTGGAGACAGGGGGGAAAACACTGAAGCTTTCTTT,CASSGDRGENTEAFF
TRBD1,NA,TRBJ1-4,TRBV6-6,TGTGCCAGCAGATCAGGGGGAGCAAATGAAAAACTGTTTTTT,CASRSGGANEKLFF
TRBD2,NA,TRBJ2-3,TRBV10-2,TGCGCCAGCAGTGTTGCTAGCGGGGGGCGAGATACGCAGTATTTT,CASSVASGGRDTQYF
NA,NA,TRBJ2-3,TRBV4-1,TGCGCCAGCAGCCGCTCTTCCGGACTATCGGAGGGGACAGATACGCAGTATTTT,CASSRSSGLSEGTDTQYF
NA,NA,TRBJ1-6,TRBV30,TGTGCCTGGAGTGCGACGGCGTATAATTCACCCCTCCACTTT,CAWSATAYNSPLHF
NA,NA,TRBJ1-1,TRBV7-3,TGTGCCAGCAGCTTAAAAGGGATGAACACTGAAGCTTTCTTT,CASSLKGMNTEAFF
NA,NA,TRBJ1-1,TRBV4-3,TGCGCCAGCAGCCAAGACCGCGGGAGGGTCGAAGCTTTCTTT,CASSQDRGRVEAFF
TRBD2,NA,TRBJ2-1,TRBV10-1,TGCGCCAGCAGTGGGAGTCTAGCGGGAGGGAGCTCCTACAATGAGCAGTTCTTC,CASSGSLAGGSSYNEQFF
NA,NA,TRBJ2-7,TRBV6-5,TGTGCCAGCACCGAGTCCTCTGGGAACGAGCAGTACTTC,CASTESSGNEQYF
TRBD1,few,TRBJ2-7,TRBV6-1,TGTGCCAGCAGTGAAAGGGACAGGGGGCCGGAGCAGTACTTC,CASSERDRGPEQYF
NA,NA,TRBJ2-5,TRBV30,TGTGCCTGGAGCTCCGGCCTCCAAGATACCCAGTACTTC,CAWSSGLQDTQYF
NA,NA,TRBJ1-1,TRBV7-9,TGTGCCAGCAGCTTAGCGCAGGTGAACACTGAAGCTTTCTTT,CASSLAQVNTEAFF
TRBD1,once,TRBJ1-2,TRBV7-3,TGTGCCAGCAGCAAACAGGGGGCGCAGGACTATGGCTACACCTTC,CASSKQGAQDYGYTF
NA,NA,TRBJ2-1,TRBV19,TGTGCCAGTAGTCCTGGCCCCTCCTCTAGCAGTAGCTCCTACAATGAGCAGTTCTTC,CASSPGPSSSSSSYNEQFF
TRBD1,NA,TRBJ2-3,TRBV5-4,TGTGCCACCAAACAACCGGGACAGGGCACAGATACGCAGTATTTT,CATKQPGQGTDTQYF
TRBD1,NA,TRBJ1-6,TRBV6-6,TGTGCCAGCAGTTACTTAGGACCAGGGGGGAATTCACCCCTCCACTTT,CASSYLGPGGNSPLHF
NA,NA,TRBJ1-3,TRBV5-4,TGTGCCAGCAGCCCGGGACAAGGGAGAGGAAACACCATATATTTT,CASSPGQGRGNTIYF
NA,NA,TRBJ1-6,TRBV2,TGTGCCAGCAGTCCGGCAGGGGACTATAATTCACCCCTCCACTTT,CASSPAGDYNSPLHF
TRBD2,NA,TRBJ2-3,TRBV7-9,TGTGCCAGCAGCTTATCGGCGGGAGGGCCCTTTGGCACAGATACGCAGTATTTT,CASSLSAGGPFGTDTQYF
TRBD1,NA,TRBJ1-5,TRBV19,TGTGCCAGTAGTTCAGTAGGACAGGGAGTGAGCAATCAGCCCCAGCATTTT,CASSSVGQGVSNQPQHF
NA,NA,TRBJ1-4,TRBV5-6,TGTGCCAGCAGCTTGAGTAGGGGTGGAGAAAAACTGTTTTTT,CASSLSRGGEKLFF
NA,NA,TRBJ2-2,TRBV10-3,TGTGCCATCAGTCAGCTGGACTCGAACACCGGGGAGCTGTTTTTT,CAISQLDSNTGELFF
NA,NA,TRBJ1-2,TRBV28,TGTGCCAGCAGCCCCCCGACACGAGGCTACACCTTC,CASSPPTRGYTF
TRBD1,NA,TRBJ2-6,TRBV30,TGTGCCTGCACCACGGGGGACAGGGGGCGTGGGGCCAACGTCCTGACTTTC,CACTTGDRGRGANVLTF
NA,NA,TRBJ2-2,TRBV18,TGTGCCAGCCTAGGACAGAGAGCCACCGGGGAGCTGTTTTTT,CASLGQRATGELFF
TRBD2,NA,TRBJ2-4,TRBV7-2,TGTGCCAGCAGCCTACTCTCGGGGCTAGCGGGAGGTGGAAACATTCAGTACTTC,CASSLLSGLAGGGNIQYF
NA,NA,TRBJ2-7,TRBV6-6,TGTGCCAGCAGTTATGGCCGGGGGGAGCAGTACTTC,CASSYGRGEQYF
TRBD2,NA,TRBJ2-3,TRBV9,TGTGCCAGCAGCGTAGAGGCGGGGGCAGATACGCAGTATTTT,CASSVEAGADTQYF
NA,NA,TRBJ2-2,TRBV5-4,TGTGCCAGCAGACGGGCGACGAACACCGGGGAGCTGTTTTTT,CASRRATNTGELFF
NA,NA,TRBJ1-2,TRBV27,TGTGCCAGCAGTTTAAGGCGGAGTCAGATTAATAACTATGGCTACACCTTC,CASSLRRSQINNYGYTF
NA,NA,TRBJ2-7,TRBV4-3,TGCGCCAGCAGCCAAGCCTGGACCGTAAACTACGAGCAGTACTTC,CASSQAWTVNYEQYF
TRBD2,few,TRBJ2-1,TRBV19,TGTGCCAGTAGCTTGGATAGGACTAGCGGGAACAATGAGCAGTTCTTC,CASSLDRTSGNNEQFF
NA,NA,TRBJ1-3,TRBV30,TGTGCCTGGAGTACAGGCGCTGGAAACACCATATATTTT,CAWSTGAGNTIYF
NA,NA,TRBJ2-3,TRBV4-3,TGCGCCAGCAGCCGGGGGACTGACTTATCAAATACGCAGTATTTT,CASSRGTDLSNTQYF
TRBD1,NA,TRBJ1-6,TRBV4-3,TGCGCCAGCAGACTGGACAGGGAGAATTCACCCCTCCACTTT,CASRLDRENSPLHF
TRBD1,NA,TRBJ1-2,TRBV2,TGTGCCAGCACCCCGATGGGGCAGGGGGCGATGAGCTACACCTTC,CASTPMGQGAMSYTF
NA,NA,TRBJ2-3,TRBV2,TGTGCCAGTTCATGGCAGGGTAGCACAGATACGCAGTATTTT,CASSWQGSTDTQYF
NA,NA,TRBJ2-5,TRBV5-6,TGTGCCAGCAGCTTGGGACACCCAGAGACCCAGTACTTC,CASSLGHPETQYF
NA,NA,TRBJ2-5,TRBV7-2,TGTGCCAGCAGCTTATGGGCAATACAAGAGACCCAGTACTTC,CASSLWAIQETQYF